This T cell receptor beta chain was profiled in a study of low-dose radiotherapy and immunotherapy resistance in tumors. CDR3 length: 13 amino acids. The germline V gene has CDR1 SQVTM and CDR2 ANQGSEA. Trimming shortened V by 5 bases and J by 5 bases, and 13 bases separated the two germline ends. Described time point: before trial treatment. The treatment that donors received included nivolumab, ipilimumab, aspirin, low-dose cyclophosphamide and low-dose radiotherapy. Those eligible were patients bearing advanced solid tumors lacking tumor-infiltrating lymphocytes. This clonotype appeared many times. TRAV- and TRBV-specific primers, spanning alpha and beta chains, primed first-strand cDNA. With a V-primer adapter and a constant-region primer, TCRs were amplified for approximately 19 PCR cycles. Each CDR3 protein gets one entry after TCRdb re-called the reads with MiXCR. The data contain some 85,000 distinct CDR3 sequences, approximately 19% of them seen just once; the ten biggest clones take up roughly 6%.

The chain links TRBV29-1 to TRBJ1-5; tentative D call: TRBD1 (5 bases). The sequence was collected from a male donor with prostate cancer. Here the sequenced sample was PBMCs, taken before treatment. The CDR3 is CSVSGTVDQPQHF. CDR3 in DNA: TGCAGCGTTTCCGGGACTGTCGATCAGCCCCAGCATTTT.